The next 5 T cell receptor beta chains were all read from a single sample in a study of technical replicates of blood from a handful of donors. Assay: immunoSEQ multiplex PCR; the TCRdb copy retains only in-frame clones and omits some. Seen here are about 64,000 clones, 86% observed once, and the top ten hold over 4.5%. The sample comprised PBMCs. The receptors derive from a human donor in good health. Some clones in this sample may be carry-over from other donors' samples.

The J gene is TRBJ1-3, the V gene TRBV9; no reliable D call. Deletions cut 3 bases from V and 3 bases from J, with 7 bases between. Per germline, CDR1 SGDLS and CDR2 YYNGEE. The CDR3 consists of 13 residues. The CDR3 DNA reads TGTGCCAGCAGCGCCACAGATGGAAACACCATATATTTT. This codes for CASSATDGNTIYF.

The gene calls are TRBV2 and TRBJ2-2; the match to TRBD1 covers 8 bases. This CDR3 is built from 14 residues. Germline V lookup: CDR1 SNHLY, CDR2 FYNNEI. Trimming took 6 bases from V and 7 from J; bases not matched to a gene: 7. The CDR3 here is CASRLTGVNGELFF. CDR3 bases: TGTGCCAGCAGGCTGACAGGGGTTAACGGGGAGCTGTTTTTT.

The chain has TRBV5-6 and TRBJ2-5; 8 bases line up with TRBD1. V dropped 5 bases and J dropped 4; count of bases not matched to a gene: 7. Germline V gives CDR1 SGHDT, CDR2 YYEEEE. The CDR3 is 14 amino acids. The CDR3 here is CASRTTGEIETQYF. The CDR3 DNA reads TGTGCCAGCAGAACGACAGGGGAAATAGAGACCCAGTACTTC.

The rearrangement links TRBV5-4 to TRBJ2-1, with 12 bases lining up with TRBD2. J gave up 8 bases and V 1 base, and 4 bases lay outside the gene matches. In germline, CDR1 is SGHNT, CDR2 YYREEE (reference sequence). CDR3 length equals 15 residues. The CDR3 DNA is TGTGCCAGCAGCTTGCGGACTAGCGGGGATGATGAGCAGTTCTTC. Its protein product is CASSLRTSGDDEQFF.

This chain connects TRBV15 to TRBJ1-6, with D hard to call. The ends were cut back, 5 bases at V and 9 bases at J, with 14 bases in the middle. Germline lookup yields CDR1 LNHNV and CDR2 YYDKDF (reference sequence). The CDR3 runs to 14 residues. DNA for the CDR3: TGTGCCACCAGCGTACGAGAGGAAAGTTCACCCCTCCACTTT. Translated, it gives CATSVREESSPLHF.